This T cell receptor beta chain was sequenced in a study of shared clonotypes between healthy human individuals. Study-wide points: A handful of donors had about 5% of their naive CD4 clonotypes in common. The represented genetic and exposure-history diversity was limited by the small number of donors. Memory subsets had estimated richness that was generally smaller than that of naive subsets.

Of note for this clone: The antigen is not known.

V shed 6 bases and J 2 bases; nucleotides not matched to a gene: 4. This CDR3 region has 14 residues. From germline, CDR1 is MNHEY and CDR2 SMNVEV (reference sequence). An even split of each subset's genomic DNA across several immunoSEQ plates was performed. TCRdb keeps only in-frame clones here, not all; method: immunoSEQ multiplex PCR. Counted here are about 980,000 clones, approximately 76% occurring once; the ten biggest clones make up about 1.5%. Material: memory CD4+ T cells sorted from blood. The subset is: CD45RA-negative fraction. The chain is built from TRBV27 and TRBJ2-7, with TRBD2 identical over 10 bases. The receptor's source is a young man in good health. The CDR3 spells CASRRLAGPYEQYF. For the CDR3, the DNA is TGTGCCAGCAGGAGACTAGCGGGTCCCTACGAGCAGTACTTC.